The clone carrying this T cell receptor (beta chain) was seen once. The record originates from a study of blood T cell repertoires in COVID-19. Turning to the study itself: Sites in the United States, Italy and Spain provided acute and convalescent COVID-19 samples. The analysed material was cDNA or gDNA that came from T cells, B-cell-depleted T cells, or PBMCs.

One Seattle source followed patients from active infection through their disease course. Authors' analysis steps: Reference gene primer amplification gave estimated nucleated cell counts. Repertoires were generated with immunoSEQ multiplex PCR, while TCRdb's copy carries only in-frame clones and drops some. The D gene and trimming were derived from the DNA, and the V and J assignments and clone size from that table. This sample has 130,000 or so clones, with roughly 86% found just once. Per germline, CDR1 SGHAT and CDR2 FQNNGV. Deletions cut 0 bases from V and 2 bases from J, with 13 bases between. The CDR3 runs 16 residues.

The clonotype originates from a woman in her 70s with COVID-19, enrolled during active disease. The chain employs TRBV11-2 and TRBJ1-2, with a possible D match to TRBD1 (6 bases). Sequenced sample: peripheral blood. CDR3 region: CASSLEGDKLNYGYTF. The DNA for the CDR3 is TGTGCCAGCAGCTTAGAGGGGGACAAGTTAAACTATGGCTACACCTTC.